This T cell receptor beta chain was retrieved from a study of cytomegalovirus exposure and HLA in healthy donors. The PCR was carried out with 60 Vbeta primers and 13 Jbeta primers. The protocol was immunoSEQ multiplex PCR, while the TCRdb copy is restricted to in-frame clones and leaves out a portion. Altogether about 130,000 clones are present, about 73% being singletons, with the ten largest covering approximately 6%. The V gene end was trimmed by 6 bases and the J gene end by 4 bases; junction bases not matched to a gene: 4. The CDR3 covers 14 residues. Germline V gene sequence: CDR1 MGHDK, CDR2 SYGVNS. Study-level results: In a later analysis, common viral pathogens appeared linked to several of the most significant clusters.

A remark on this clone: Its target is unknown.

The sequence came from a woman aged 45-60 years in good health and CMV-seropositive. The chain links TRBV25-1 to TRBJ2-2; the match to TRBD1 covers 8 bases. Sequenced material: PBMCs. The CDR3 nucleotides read TGTGCCAGCAGAGAGGACAGGGCCACCGGGGAGCTGTTTTTT. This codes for CASREDRATGELFF.